The clone carrying this T cell receptor beta chain was observed at least ten times. The record originates from a study of identical twins. Germline CDR1 and CDR2: MNHNY and SVGAGI (reference sequence). Trimming at V came to 7 bases and at J to 8 bases, leaving 2 bases not matched to a gene. CDR3 length equals 12 residues. A single record per CDR3 protein comes from TCRdb applying MiXCR to the 5' RACE reads. The sample consists of some 250,000 distinct CDR3 sequences, 6.5% of them appearing once. Separately, the same data were catalogued under a study of T cells expressing NK-cell markers. That work contributes: The authors applied an anti-gamma-delta TCR antibody in several experiments, and it restricted sorting to alpha-beta TCR T cells. Roughly six donors showed dominant NKG2C+ clonotypes comprising about 1.0-7.5% of their CD8+ T cells.

The sample comprised CD8+ T cells sorted from blood. The rearrangement uses TRBV6-6 and TRBJ2-1, with 10 bases matching TRBD2. The sequence came from a woman between 18 and 29 years old in good health. CDR3 region: CASMSGGDEQFF. The CDR3 DNA reads TGTGCCAGCATGAGCGGGGGGGATGAGCAGTTCTTC.